This TCR beta chain stems from a study of blood T cell repertoires in COVID-19. Profiled with immunoSEQ multiplex PCR; TCRdb holds only in-frame clones, not every one. The table includes a few hundred thousand clones, 86% detected once. Those enrolled in Seattle joined during active infection and were followed longitudinally afterward. This CDR3 has 14 residues. Germline V CDR1 and CDR2: LNHNV, YYDKDF (reference sequence). Between the trimmed V and J ends, which lost 1 base and 3 bases, there was a span of 6 bases. The chain recombines TRBV15 with TRBJ2-2, with no clear D. The sequencing input was peripheral blood. The receptor's source is a woman between 50 and 59 years old with COVID-19, enrolled during active disease. The CDR3 here is CATSRAQYTGELFF. The CDR3 bases are TGTGCCACCAGCAGAGCCCAATACACCGGGGAGCTGTTTTTT.